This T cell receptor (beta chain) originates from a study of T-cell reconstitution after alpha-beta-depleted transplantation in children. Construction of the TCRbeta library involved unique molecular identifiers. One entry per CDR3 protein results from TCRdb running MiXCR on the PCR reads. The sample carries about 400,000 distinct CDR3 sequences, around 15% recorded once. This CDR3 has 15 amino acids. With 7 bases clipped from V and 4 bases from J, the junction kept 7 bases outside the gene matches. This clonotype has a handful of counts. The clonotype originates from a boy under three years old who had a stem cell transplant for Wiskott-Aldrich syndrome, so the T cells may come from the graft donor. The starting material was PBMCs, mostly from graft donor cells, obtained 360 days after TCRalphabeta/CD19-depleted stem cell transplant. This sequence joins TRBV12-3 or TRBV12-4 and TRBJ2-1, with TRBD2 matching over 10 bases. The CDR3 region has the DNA TGTGCCAGCAAAAGAGGGACTAGCGTGTACAATGAGCAGTTCTTC. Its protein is CASKRGTSVYNEQFF.